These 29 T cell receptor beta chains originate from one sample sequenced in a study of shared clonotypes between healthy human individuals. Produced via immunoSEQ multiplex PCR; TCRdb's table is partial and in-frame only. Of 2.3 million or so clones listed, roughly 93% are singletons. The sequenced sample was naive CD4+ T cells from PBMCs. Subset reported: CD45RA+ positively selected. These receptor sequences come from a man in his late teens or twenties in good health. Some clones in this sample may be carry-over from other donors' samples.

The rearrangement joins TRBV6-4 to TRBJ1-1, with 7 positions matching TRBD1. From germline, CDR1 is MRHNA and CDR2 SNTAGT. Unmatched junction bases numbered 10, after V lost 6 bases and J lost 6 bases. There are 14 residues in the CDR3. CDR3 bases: TGTGCCAGCAGGATCGAGGGACAGAGCCCTGAAGCTTTCTTT. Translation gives CASRIEGQSPEAFF.

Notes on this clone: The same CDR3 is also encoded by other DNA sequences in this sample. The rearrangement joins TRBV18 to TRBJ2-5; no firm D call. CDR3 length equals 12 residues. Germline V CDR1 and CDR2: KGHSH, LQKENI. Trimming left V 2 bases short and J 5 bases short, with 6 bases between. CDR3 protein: CASSPNRETQYF. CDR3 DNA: TGTGCCAGCTCACCAAATCGGGAGACCCAGTACTTC.

For the CDR3, the DNA is TGTGCCAGCAGTGGTTACCGTACTAGCACAGATACGCAGTATTTT. Protein product: CASSGYRTSTDTQYF. The chain employs TRBV28 and TRBJ2-3; D call uncertain. Germline lookup yields CDR1 MDHEN and CDR2 SYDVKM. The V gene lost 5 bases and the J gene lost 0 bases, with 12 bases spanning the gap. CDR3 length: 15 residues.

CDR3 nucleotide sequence: TGTGCCAGCAGCTCCTTCGGGACTAGCGGGAGGGGGGAGACCCAGTACTTC. This sequence encodes CASSSFGTSGRGETQYF. J is TRBJ2-5 and V is TRBV7-2; 16 bases agree with TRBD2. There are 17 residues in the CDR3. CDR1 is SGHTA, CDR2 FQGNSA, per germline. With 4 bases clipped from V and 5 bases from J, the junction kept 7 bases outside the gene matches.

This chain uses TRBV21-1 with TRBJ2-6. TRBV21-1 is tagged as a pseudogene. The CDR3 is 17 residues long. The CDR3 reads CASTHDGRSSGANVLTF. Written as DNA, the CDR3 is TGTGCCAGCACCCACGACGGCAGAAGCTCTGGGGCCAACGTCCTGACTTTC.

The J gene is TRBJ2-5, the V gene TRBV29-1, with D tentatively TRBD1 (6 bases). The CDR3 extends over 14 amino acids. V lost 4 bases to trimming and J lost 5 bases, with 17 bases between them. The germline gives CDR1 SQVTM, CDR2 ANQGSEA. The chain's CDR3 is CSVGLQGRWETQYF. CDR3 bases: TGCAGCGTTGGTTTACAGGGTCGTTGGGAGACCCAGTACTTC.

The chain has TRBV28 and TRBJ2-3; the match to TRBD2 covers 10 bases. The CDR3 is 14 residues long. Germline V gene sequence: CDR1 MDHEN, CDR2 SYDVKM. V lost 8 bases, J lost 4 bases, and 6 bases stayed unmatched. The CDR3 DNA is TGTGCCAGCTTCGGAGCGGGAGGGCCAGATACGCAGTATTTT. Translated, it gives CASFGAGGPDTQYF.

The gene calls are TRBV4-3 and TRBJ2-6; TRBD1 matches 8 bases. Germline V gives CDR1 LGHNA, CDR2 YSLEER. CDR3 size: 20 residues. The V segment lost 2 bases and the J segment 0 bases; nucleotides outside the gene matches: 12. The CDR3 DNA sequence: TGCGCCAGCAGCCAACAAATTCGGACAGGGAAACGCTCTGGGGCCAACGTCCTGACTTTC. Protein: CASSQQIRTGKRSGANVLTF.

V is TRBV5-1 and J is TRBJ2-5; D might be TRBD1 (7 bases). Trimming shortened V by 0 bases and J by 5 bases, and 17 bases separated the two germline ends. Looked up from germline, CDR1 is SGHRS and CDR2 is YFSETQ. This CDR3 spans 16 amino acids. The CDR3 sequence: CASSLEAGGSRETQYF. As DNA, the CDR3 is TGCGCCAGCAGCTTGGAGGCAGGGGGGAGTAGGGAGACCCAGTACTTC. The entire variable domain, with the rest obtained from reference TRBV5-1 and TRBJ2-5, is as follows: KAGVTQTPRYLIKTRGQQVTLSCSPISGHRSVSWYQQTPGQGLQFLFEYFSETQRNKGNFPGRFSGRQFSNSRSEMNVSTLELGDSALYLCASSLEAGGSRETQYFGPGTRLLVL.

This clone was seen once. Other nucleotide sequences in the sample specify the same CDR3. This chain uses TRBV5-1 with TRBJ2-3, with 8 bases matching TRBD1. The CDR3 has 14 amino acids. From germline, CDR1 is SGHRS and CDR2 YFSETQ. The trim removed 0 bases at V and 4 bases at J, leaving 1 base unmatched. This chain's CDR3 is CASSLGQGSDTQYF. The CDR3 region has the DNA TGCGCCAGCAGCTTGGGACAGGGGTCAGATACGCAGTATTTT.

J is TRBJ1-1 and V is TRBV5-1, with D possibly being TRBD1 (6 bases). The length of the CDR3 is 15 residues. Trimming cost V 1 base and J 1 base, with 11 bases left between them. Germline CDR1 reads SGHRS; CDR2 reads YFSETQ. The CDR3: CASSLSSGANTEAFF. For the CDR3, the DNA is TGCGCCAGCAGCTTGTCTTCAGGGGCGAACACTGAAGCTTTCTTT.

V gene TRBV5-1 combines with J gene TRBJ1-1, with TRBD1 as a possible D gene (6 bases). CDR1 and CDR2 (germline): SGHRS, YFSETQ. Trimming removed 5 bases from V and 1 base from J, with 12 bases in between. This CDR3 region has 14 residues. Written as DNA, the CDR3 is TGCGCCAGCAGGCCAGGACAGAGGAACACTGAAGCTTTCTTT. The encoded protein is CASRPGQRNTEAFF.

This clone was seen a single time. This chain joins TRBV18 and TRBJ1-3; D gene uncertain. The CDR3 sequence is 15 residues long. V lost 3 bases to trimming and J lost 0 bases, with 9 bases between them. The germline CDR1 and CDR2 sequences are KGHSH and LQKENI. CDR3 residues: CASSPSGVSGNTIYF. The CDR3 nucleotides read TGTGCCAGCTCACCGAGCGGGGTCTCTGGAAACACCATATATTTT.

The DNA for the CDR3 is TGTGCCAGCAGCATACAACGGACCTCCGAGCAGTACTTC. Protein sequence: CASSIQRTSEQYF. The chain has TRBV14 and TRBJ2-7; D gene unclear. CDR1 SGHDN and CDR2 FVKESK come from the germline V gene. The CDR3 covers 13 residues. Trimming left V 5 bases short and J 6 bases short, with 14 bases between.

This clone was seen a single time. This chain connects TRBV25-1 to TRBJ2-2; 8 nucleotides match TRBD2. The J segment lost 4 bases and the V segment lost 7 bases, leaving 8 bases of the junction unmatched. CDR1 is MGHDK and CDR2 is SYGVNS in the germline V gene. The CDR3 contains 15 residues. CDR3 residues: CASTNGTSGTGELFF. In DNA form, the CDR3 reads TGTGCCAGCACCAATGGGACTAGTGGCACCGGGGAGCTGTTTTTT.

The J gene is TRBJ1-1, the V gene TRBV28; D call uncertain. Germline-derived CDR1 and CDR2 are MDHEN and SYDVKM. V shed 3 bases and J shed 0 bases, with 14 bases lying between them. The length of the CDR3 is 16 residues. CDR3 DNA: TGTGCCAGCAGTTTGGCGACAAGAACTCTGAACACTGAAGCTTTCTTT. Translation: CASSLATRTLNTEAFF.

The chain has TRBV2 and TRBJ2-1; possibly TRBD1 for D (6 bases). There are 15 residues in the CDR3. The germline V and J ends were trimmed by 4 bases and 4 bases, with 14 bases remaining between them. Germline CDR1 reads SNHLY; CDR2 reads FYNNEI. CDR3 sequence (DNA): TGTGCCAGCAGTGTTGAGACAGGTTCGTACAATGAGCAGTTCTTC. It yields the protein CASSVETGSYNEQFF.

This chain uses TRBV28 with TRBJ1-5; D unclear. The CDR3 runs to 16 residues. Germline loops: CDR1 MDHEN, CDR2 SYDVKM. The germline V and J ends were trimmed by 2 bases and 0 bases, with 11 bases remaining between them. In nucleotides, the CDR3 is TGTGCCAGCAGTTTAAGTTCGTATAATAGCAATCAGCCCCAGCATTTT. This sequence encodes CASSLSSYNSNQPQHF. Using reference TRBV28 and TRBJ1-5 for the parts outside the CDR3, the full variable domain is DVKVTQSSRYLVKRTGEKVFLECVQDMDHENMFWYRQDPGLGLRLIYFSYDVKMKEKGDIPEGYSVSREKKERFSLILESASTNQTSMYLCASSLSSYNSNQPQHFGDGTRLSIL.

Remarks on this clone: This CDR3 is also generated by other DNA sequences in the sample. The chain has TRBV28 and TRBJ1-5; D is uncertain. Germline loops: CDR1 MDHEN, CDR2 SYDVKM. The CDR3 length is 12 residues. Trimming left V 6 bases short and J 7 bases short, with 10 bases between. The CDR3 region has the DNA TGTGCCAGCAGCCTACTTTTCCAGCCCCAGCATTTT. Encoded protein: CASSLLFQPQHF.

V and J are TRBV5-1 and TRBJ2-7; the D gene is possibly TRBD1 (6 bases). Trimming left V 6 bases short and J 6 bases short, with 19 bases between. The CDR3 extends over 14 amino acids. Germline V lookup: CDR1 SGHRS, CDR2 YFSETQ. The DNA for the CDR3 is TGCGCCAGCAAAGTAGACAGGATCTATGGCGAGCAGTACTTC. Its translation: CASKVDRIYGEQYF.

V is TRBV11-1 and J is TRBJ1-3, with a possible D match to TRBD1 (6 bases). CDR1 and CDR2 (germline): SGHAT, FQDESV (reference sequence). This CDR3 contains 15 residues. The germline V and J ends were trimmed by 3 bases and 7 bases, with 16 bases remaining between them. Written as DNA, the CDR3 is TGTGCCAGCAGCTTCGCGTCAGGGGTTCGGAACACCATATATTTT. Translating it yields CASSFASGVRNTIYF.

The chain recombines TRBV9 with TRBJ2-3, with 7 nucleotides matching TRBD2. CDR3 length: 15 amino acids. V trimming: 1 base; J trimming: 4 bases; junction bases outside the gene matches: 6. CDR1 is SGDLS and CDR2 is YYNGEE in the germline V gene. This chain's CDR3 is CASSVLAGDPDTQYF. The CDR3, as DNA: TGTGCCAGCAGCGTACTGGCGGGAGACCCAGATACGCAGTATTTT.

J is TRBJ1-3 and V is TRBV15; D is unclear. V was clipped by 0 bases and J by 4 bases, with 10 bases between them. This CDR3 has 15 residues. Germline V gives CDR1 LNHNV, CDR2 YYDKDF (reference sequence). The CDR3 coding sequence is TGTGCCACCAGCAGAGACCCGCTGAAGGGAAACACCATATATTTT. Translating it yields CATSRDPLKGNTIYF. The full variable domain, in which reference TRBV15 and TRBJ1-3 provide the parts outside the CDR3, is DAMVIQNPRYQVTQFGKPVTLSCSQTLNHNVMYWYQQKSSQAPKLLFHYYDKDFNNEADTPDNFQSRRPNTSFCFLDIRSPGLGDTAMYLCATSRDPLKGNTIYFGEGSWLTVV.

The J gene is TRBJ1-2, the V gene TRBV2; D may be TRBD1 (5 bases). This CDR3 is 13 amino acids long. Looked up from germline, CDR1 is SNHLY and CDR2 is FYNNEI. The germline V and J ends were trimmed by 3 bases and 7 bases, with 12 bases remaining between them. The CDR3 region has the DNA TGTGCCAGCAGTGAGTGGGGGACGACTGGCTACACCTTC. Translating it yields CASSEWGTTGYTF.

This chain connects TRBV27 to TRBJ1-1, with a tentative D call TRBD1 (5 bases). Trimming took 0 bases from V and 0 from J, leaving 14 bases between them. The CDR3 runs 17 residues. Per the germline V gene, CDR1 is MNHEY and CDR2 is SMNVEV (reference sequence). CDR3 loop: CASSLSPWRGLNTEAFF. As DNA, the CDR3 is TGTGCCAGCAGTTTATCGCCGTGGAGGGGCTTGAACACTGAAGCTTTCTTT.

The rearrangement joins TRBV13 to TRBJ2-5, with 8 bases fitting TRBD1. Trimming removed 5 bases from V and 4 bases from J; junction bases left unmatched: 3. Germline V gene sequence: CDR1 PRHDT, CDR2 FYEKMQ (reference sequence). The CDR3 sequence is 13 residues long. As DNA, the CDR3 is TGTGCCAGCAGCCACAGGGGGATAGAGACCCAGTACTTC. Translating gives CASSHRGIETQYF.

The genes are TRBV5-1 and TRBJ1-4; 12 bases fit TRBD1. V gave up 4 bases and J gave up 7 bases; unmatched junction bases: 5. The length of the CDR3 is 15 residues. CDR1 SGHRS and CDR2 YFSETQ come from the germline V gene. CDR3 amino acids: CASSLGTGGVEKLFF. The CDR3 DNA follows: TGCGCCAGCAGCCTAGGGACAGGGGGCGTTGAAAAACTGTTTTTT. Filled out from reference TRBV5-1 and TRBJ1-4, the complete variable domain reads KAGVTQTPRYLIKTRGQQVTLSCSPISGHRSVSWYQQTPGQGLQFLFEYFSETQRNKGNFPGRFSGRQFSNSRSEMNVSTLELGDSALYLCASSLGTGGVEKLFFGSGTQLSVL.

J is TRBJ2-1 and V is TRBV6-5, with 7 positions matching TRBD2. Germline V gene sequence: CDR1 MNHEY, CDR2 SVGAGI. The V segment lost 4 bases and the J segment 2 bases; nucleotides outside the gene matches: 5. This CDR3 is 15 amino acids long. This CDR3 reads CASSSLGGPYNEQFF. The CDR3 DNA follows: TGTGCCAGCAGTTCCTTGGGAGGGCCCTACAATGAGCAGTTCTTC.

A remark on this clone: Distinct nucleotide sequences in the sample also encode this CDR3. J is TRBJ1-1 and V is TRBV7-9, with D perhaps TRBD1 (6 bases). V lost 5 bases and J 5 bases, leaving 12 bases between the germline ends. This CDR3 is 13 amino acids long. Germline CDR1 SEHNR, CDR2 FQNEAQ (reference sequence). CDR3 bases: TGTGCCAGCAGCAAACAGGGTGTTACTGAAGCTTTCTTT. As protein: CASSKQGVTEAFF.